This T cell receptor beta chain was identified in a study of control samples from healthy donors and cancer patients. This CDR3 contains 12 residues. Germline CDR1 and CDR2: PRHDT and FYEKMQ (reference sequence). Trimming cost V 5 bases and J 7 bases, with 11 bases left between them. Clones were read by immunoSEQ multiplex PCR, and TCRdb kept only the in-frame ones, dropping some. The sample yields 150,000 to 200,000 clones, about 91% seen once. The count of this clone is one. The chain joins TRBV13 to TRBJ1-1, with D uncertain. The source of this sequence is a woman aged 40 to 50 in good health. The material sequenced was blood. CDR3 DNA sequence: TGTGCCAGCAGCCTAACAAGCCGTGAAGCTTTCTTT. Residues: CASSLTSREAFF.